A selection of T cell receptor beta chains follows, all from one sample in a study of cytomegalovirus exposure and HLA in healthy donors. TCRdb keeps only in-frame clones here, not all; method: immunoSEQ multiplex PCR. Of under 95,000 clones detected, about three quarters appear once; the ten largest clones hold less than 6%. The source material was PBMCs. The receptors were gathered from a man aged 25 to 40 in good health and CMV-seropositive. Each CDR3 is given with its conserved first and last residue. Fields, in order: clone size, D gene, J gene, V gene, CDR3 protein, CDR3 DNA. D genes are given only for firm matches. Size tells how often a clone was seen (once, few, many) or the class of an expanded clone, and some rows leave it out.

NA,NA,TRBJ1-2,TRBV20-1,CSAFDSVGYTF,TGCAGTGCTTTTGACAGTGTTGGCTACACCTTC
NA,NA,TRBJ2-1,TRBV5-1,CASSLARADNEQFF,TGCGCCAGCAGCTTGGCCAGGGCTGACAATGAGCAGTTCTTC
once,NA,TRBJ1-6,TRBV6-5,CASSYFYSNSPLHF,TGTGCCAGCAGTTACTTTTACAGTAATTCACCCCTCCACTTT
NA,TRBD1,TRBJ2-7,TRBV9,CASSVPARTGGYEQYF,TGTGCCAGCAGCGTACCCGCGAGGACAGGAGGCTACGAGCAGTACTTC
NA,TRBD1,TRBJ2-2,TRBV4-2,CASSQGRQGTAGWELFF,TGTGCCAGCAGCCAAGGCCGACAGGGGACGGCCGGCTGGGAGCTGTTTTTT
once,NA,TRBJ2-2,TRBV7-3,CASSLTQTGELFF,TGTGCCAGCAGCTTAACGCAGACCGGGGAGCTGTTTTTT
NA,TRBD2,TRBJ2-5,TRBV9,CASSVEKLAGGPETQYF,TGTGCCAGCAGCGTAGAAAAGTTAGCGGGAGGGCCGGAGACCCAGTACTTC
NA,TRBD2,TRBJ2-5,TRBV27,CASSRTSGPQETQYF,TGTGCCAGCAGCCGGACTAGCGGGCCTCAAGAGACCCAGTACTTC
NA,NA,TRBJ2-3,TRBV5-1,CASSLGLVTSTDTQYF,TGCGCCAGCAGCTTGGGACTCGTAACTAGCACAGATACGCAGTATTTT
NA,TRBD2,TRBJ2-7,TRBV7-9,CASRPTSGSVHEQYF,TGTGCCAGCAGGCCGACTAGCGGGAGTGTCCACGAGCAGTACTTC
few,NA,TRBJ1-1,TRBV18,CASSPKTGLGAFF,TGTGCCAGCTCACCGAAAACAGGGTTGGGAGCTTTCTTT
NA,TRBD2,TRBJ2-1,TRBV14,CASSQGLAGNNEQFF,TGTGCCAGCAGCCAAGGACTAGCGGGAAACAATGAGCAGTTCTTC
NA,TRBD1,TRBJ1-5,TRBV7-2,CASSLAPRDSPLYSNQPQHF,TGTGCCAGCAGCTTAGCCCCCCGGGACAGCCCCCTCTATAGCAATCAGCCCCAGCATTTT
few,TRBD1,TRBJ2-5,TRBV4-2,CASRHTGGRETQYF,TGTGCCAGCAGGCACACAGGGGGCCGGGAGACCCAGTACTTC
few,TRBD1,TRBJ1-1,TRBV5-1,CASSSQTGTPNTEAFF,TGCGCCAGCAGCTCCCAGACAGGGACCCCGAACACTGAAGCTTTCTTT
NA,NA,TRBJ1-1,TRBV6-1,CASSEGGLVMNTEAFF,TGTGCCAGCAGTGAAGGGGGGCTCGTTATGAACACTGAAGCTTTCTTT
NA,NA,TRBJ2-7,TRBV13,CASSLQEGAGTYEQYF,TGTGCCAGCAGCTTACAGGAGGGGGCGGGAACCTACGAGCAGTACTTC
NA,TRBD1,TRBJ1-2,TRBV30,CASLDRENYGYTF,TGTGCCAGCTTGGACAGGGAGAACTATGGCTACACCTTC
NA,NA,TRBJ1-1,TRBV7-2,CASKERQLNTEAFF,TGTGCCAGCAAGGAGCGACAGTTGAACACTGAAGCTTTCTTT
NA,NA,TRBJ1-1,TRBV4-3,CASSQGPRGAEAFF,TGCGCCAGCAGCCAAGGACCCCGGGGGGCTGAAGCTTTCTTT
few,NA,TRBJ2-7,TRBV5-6,CASSLTVSYEQYF,TGTGCCAGCAGCTTAACAGTCTCCTACGAGCAGTACTTC
NA,NA,TRBJ2-3,TRBV5-4,CASSLGRGPTDTQYF,TGTGCCAGCAGCTTGGGGCGGGGGCCCACAGATACGCAGTATTTT